The rows below give T cell receptor beta chains drawn from one sample of a study of blood T cell repertoires in COVID-19. Sequenced by immunoSEQ multiplex PCR; TCRdb stores in-frame clones only, minus some. The sample carries roughly 80,000 clones, around 80% recorded once. The sequenced sample was peripheral blood. The receptors come from a man in his 60s with active or convalescent COVID-19. Both conserved end residues are part of each CDR3. D genes are given only for firm matches. For some rows the clone size is stated as once, few or many, or as a class when expanded; others skip it.

TGTGCCAGCAGCCGGACTAGCGGGGAAAAGACCCAGTACTTC	CASSRTSGEKTQYF	TRBD2	14	TRBV7-8	TRBJ2-5	few
TGTGCCAGCAGCTTCGACAACAGGGGGTGGGAGACCCAGTACTTC	CASSFDNRGWETQYF	TRBD1	15	TRBV7-2	TRBJ2-5	.
TGTGCCAGCAGCCAAGATCGAGAGACCCAGTACTTC	CASSQDRETQYF	.	12	TRBV3-1/TRBV3-2	TRBJ2-5	.
TGTGCCAGCAGTTTACAGGGAGGAGGCAATCAGCCCCAGCATTTT	CASSLQGGGNQPQHF	.	15	TRBV27	TRBJ1-5	.
TGTGCCAGCAGCCAAGAGCGGGGGGGTTTTGCAGATACGCAGTATTTT	CASSQERGGFADTQYF	TRBD2	16	TRBV4-2	TRBJ2-3	.
TGTGCCAGCAGCGCGTACACAGATACGCAGTATTTT	CASSAYTDTQYF	.	12	TRBV9	TRBJ2-3	.
TGTGCCAGCAGTGGTGAAGGGGGAAGCGGGGAGCTGTTTTTT	CASSGEGGSGELFF	.	14	TRBV6-4	TRBJ2-2	few
TGCGCCAGCAGCGGCGGACAGGGGTGGTACAATGAGCAGTTCTTC	CASSGGQGWYNEQFF	TRBD1	15	TRBV5-1	TRBJ2-1	.
TGTGCCAGCAGTCCGAGAACTAGCGGGGGGAGGAATGAGCAGTTCTTC	CASSPRTSGGRNEQFF	TRBD2	16	TRBV5-4	TRBJ2-1	once
TGTGCCAGCAGTTGGGCCAACTATGGCTACACCTTC	CASSWANYGYTF	.	12	TRBV6-2/TRBV6-3	TRBJ1-2	.
TGCGCCAGCAGCTTGGTCCTACTAGCGGGGGGGCCGGATGAGCAGTTCTTC	CASSLVLLAGGPDEQFF	TRBD2	17	TRBV5-1	TRBJ2-1	.
TGTGCCAGCAGTCAAACAGTGAACACTGAAGCTTTCTTT	CASSQTVNTEAFF	.	13	TRBV7-2	TRBJ1-1	.
TGTGCCAGCAGTCTCATAGCAACCGGGGAGCTGTTTTTT	CASSLIATGELFF	.	13	TRBV2	TRBJ2-2	.
TGCGCCAGCAGCCAAGCGGCCAGCGGGGGTCCGGGGGAGCTGTTTTTT	CASSQAASGGPGELFF	TRBD2	16	TRBV4-1	TRBJ2-2	many
TGTGCCAGCAGCCAAATCGACAAACCCCCGAACACCGGGGAGCTGTTTTTT	CASSQIDKPPNTGELFF	.	17	TRBV3-1/TRBV3-2	TRBJ2-2	.
TGTGCCAGCAGCTTGGGGCAGGTTCCCAATGAGCAGTTCTTC	CASSLGQVPNEQFF	.	14	TRBV5-6	TRBJ2-1	once
TGTGCCAGCAGCTCAACCCCGGACAGGAGGAACTATGGCTACACCTTC	CASSSTPDRRNYGYTF	TRBD1	16	TRBV5-4	TRBJ1-2	once
TGTGCCAGCTCCCCCCCGGCGGGAGAGACCCAGTACTTC	CASSPPAGETQYF	.	13	TRBV18	TRBJ2-5	.
TGTGCCATCAGTGTTGAAATTAGTGGCTACACCTTC	CAISVEISGYTF	.	12	TRBV10-3	TRBJ1-2	.
TGTGCCAGCAGATTCTTACGCCAGTTCTACGAGCAGTACTTC	CASRFLRQFYEQYF	.	14	TRBV6-4	TRBJ2-7	.
TGTGCCAGCAGCTTTGGACAGGACACTGAAGCTTTCTTT	CASSFGQDTEAFF	TRBD1	13	TRBV7-3	TRBJ1-1	few
TGTGCCAGCAGTGACTCTTTAGACGAGCAGTACTTC	CASSDSLDEQYF	.	12	TRBV6-5	TRBJ2-7	few
TGTGCCAGCACCACCACCGGGACTAGCGGGGGCGAGCAGTACTTC	CASTTTGTSGGEQYF	TRBD2	15	TRBV9	TRBJ2-7	.
TGTGCCAGTAGTAAAGGGCCGGGGGTCCTCAATCAGCCCCAGCATTTT	CASSKGPGVLNQPQHF	.	16	TRBV19	TRBJ1-5	.
TGTGCCAGCAGCTTAGCGGGGGGGCGTAGAGATACGCAGTATTTT	CASSLAGGRRDTQYF	.	15	TRBV11-1	TRBJ2-3	.
TGTGCCAGCACCGAAATCAGACTAGCGGGGGGATCGAGCTCCTACAATGAGCAGTTCTTC	CASTEIRLAGGSSSYNEQFF	.	20	TRBV21-1	TRBJ2-1	.
TGTGCCAGCAGCTCGAGGACTAGCGGGGGAGGCACAGATACGCAGTATTTT	CASSSRTSGGGTDTQYF	TRBD2	17	TRBV7-9	TRBJ2-3	.
TGTGCCAGCAGAAGGGACAGGGTCACTGAAGCTTTCTTT	CASRRDRVTEAFF	TRBD1	13	TRBV12-3/TRBV12-4	TRBJ1-1	.
TGTGCCAGCAGCCGTCCGGGACAGGGTGTCCACGAGCAGTACTTC	CASSRPGQGVHEQYF	TRBD1	15	TRBV5-6	TRBJ2-7	.
TGTGCCAGTAGTACTATAGACAGAGTGTACACTGAAGCTTTCTTT	CASSTIDRVYTEAFF	.	15	TRBV19	TRBJ1-1	.
TGTGCCAGCAGCGTAACGGGGGGAGAGGAGACCCAGTACTTC	CASSVTGGEETQYF	TRBD2	14	TRBV9	TRBJ2-5	.
TGTGCCAGCAGCCTCGAGCTGGGAGGGGCCCCCAGAGAGACCCAGTACTTC	CASSLELGGAPRETQYF	TRBD2	17	TRBV9	TRBJ2-5	.
TGTGCCAGCAAGGTAGGGGGAAGCAATCAGCCCCAGCATTTT	CASKVGGSNQPQHF	.	14	TRBV2	TRBJ1-5	.
TGTGCCAGCTCACTTCAAAATACAGGAAACACCATATATTTT	CASSLQNTGNTIYF	.	14	TRBV18	TRBJ1-3	.
TGTGCCAGCAGCTTTGGGCGGGCCCGAGAGCAGTACTTC	CASSFGRAREQYF	.	13	TRBV5-4	TRBJ2-7	.
TGTGCCAGCAGCGTAGAGCAGGGTGGGAATACGCAGTATTTT	CASSVEQGGNTQYF	.	14	TRBV9	TRBJ2-3	.
TGCGCCAGCAGCTCTAGACAGGGCGGCACTGAAGCTTTCTTT	CASSSRQGGTEAFF	TRBD1	14	TRBV5-1	TRBJ1-1	few
TGTGCCAGCACTGGACAGGGTACGACCCAGTACTTC	CASTGQGTTQYF	TRBD1	12	TRBV6-5	TRBJ2-5	.
TGTGCCAGCACCTTAGGAGGAATCTATGGCTACACCTTC	CASTLGGIYGYTF	.	13	TRBV7-2	TRBJ1-2	.
TGTGCCAGCAGTCTCACAGGGTCGGACACCATATATTTT	CASSLTGSDTIYF	.	13	TRBV6-5	TRBJ1-3	.
TGTGCCAGCAGCAAATATGGACAGGGCGGCTATGGCTACACCTTC	CASSKYGQGGYGYTF	TRBD1	15	TRBV9	TRBJ1-2	many
TGTGCCAGCAGCACGACAGGATTTAGCAATCAGCCCCAGCATTTT	CASSTTGFSNQPQHF	.	15	TRBV9	TRBJ1-5	.
TGCGCCAGCAGCCAAGGGGACATATACAATGAGCAGTTCTTC	CASSQGDIYNEQFF	.	14	TRBV4-3	TRBJ2-1	.
TGTGCCAGCAGCTTAACTAGCGGGCGGAGCTCCTACGAGCAGTACTTC	CASSLTSGRSSYEQYF	TRBD2	16	TRBV7-8	TRBJ2-7	.
TGTGCCAGCAGCCGACAGGACAATCAGCCCCAGCATTTT	CASSRQDNQPQHF	.	13	TRBV12-3/TRBV12-4	TRBJ1-5	.
TGTGCCAGCTCACCACCCGGCGGCGCGGGGGGGAGTAATGAGCAGTTCTTC	CASSPPGGAGGSNEQFF	TRBD2	17	TRBV18	TRBJ2-1	.
TGTGCCAGCAGCTGGGGACAGGTGCCTTTGAACACTGAAGCTTTCTTT	CASSWGQVPLNTEAFF	TRBD1	16	TRBV7-2	TRBJ1-1	once
TGTGCCAGCACTTCGGGACACCTACCTTACAATGAGCAGTTCTTC	CASTSGHLPYNEQFF	.	15	TRBV6-5	TRBJ2-1	few
TGTGCCAGCACCCCACGGAGGGTCGGCACCGGGGAGCTGTTTTTT	CASTPRRVGTGELFF	.	15	TRBV7-3	TRBJ2-2	few
TGTGCCAGCAGTCCCGGGACAGGGGGGACCTACGAGCAGTACTTC	CASSPGTGGTYEQYF	TRBD1	15	TRBV6-4	TRBJ2-7	.
TGTGCCAGCAGCTTAGCGGGGGGTAGGGGCACTGAAGCTTTCTTT	CASSLAGGRGTEAFF	.	15	TRBV7-8	TRBJ1-1	.
TGTGCCAGCAGCTTCCTACAGGGGTACGAGCAGTACTTC	CASSFLQGYEQYF	TRBD1	13	TRBV11-3	TRBJ2-7	.
TGTGCCAGCAGCTCCGTCATGAGGGACAGGGAACGCGAGCAGTACTTC	CASSSVMRDREREQYF	TRBD1	16	TRBV7-2	TRBJ2-7	few
TGCAGCGTTATCCGGACAGGGGGCGGAACAGATACGCAGTATTTT	CSVIRTGGGTDTQYF	TRBD1	15	TRBV29-1	TRBJ2-3	.
TGTGCCAGCAGCTTAGAGCAGGGGACCCAAGAGACCCAGTACTTC	CASSLEQGTQETQYF	.	15	TRBV7-6	TRBJ2-5	.
TGTGCCAGTGGACAGGGGGTTAATTCACCCCTCCACTTT	CASGQGVNSPLHF	TRBD1	13	TRBV7-2	TRBJ1-6	.